Shown below are 13 T cell receptor beta chains from a single sample sequenced in a study. TCRdb recomputed calls from the 5' RACE reads with MiXCR, one row per CDR3 protein. This sample carries 5,500 to 6,000 distinct CDR3 sequences, approximately 31% of them seen once, and the ten largest clones take 7.3%. Sequencing was carried out using memory CD4+ T cells sorted from a lymph node. Regarding subset: memory CD4+ T cells, CD4+CD45RO+CD25-. Every receptor here comes from a female donor with breast cancer.

This clonotype is medium-sized within its sample. At one boundary the junction diverges from the germline segment, which might be a read error. This chain joins TRBV4-1 and TRBJ2-7; perhaps D is TRBD1 or TRBD2 (5 bases each). The CDR3 spans 14 residues. Germline V gives CDR1 MGHRA, CDR2 YSYEKL. CDR3 amino acids: CASSQVDGTYKQYF. The CDR3 DNA reads TGCGCCAGCAGCCAGGTGGACGGGACCTACAAGCAGTACTTC.

Judged by abundance, this clonotype is large. The gene calls are TRBV6-1 and TRBJ1-1; perhaps TRBD1 as D (5 bases). Germline loops: CDR1 MNHNS, CDR2 SASEGT. V lost 4 bases to trimming and J lost 0 bases, with 9 bases between them. The CDR3 totals 14 residues. CDR3 protein: CASSVGLLNTEAFF. The CDR3, as DNA: TGTGCCAGCAGTGTGGGACTGTTGAACACTGAAGCTTTCTTT.

This clonotype was detected many times. The chain combines TRBV11-2 with TRBJ2-1; D may be TRBD1 or TRBD2 (5 bases each). Germline values: CDR1 SGHAT, CDR2 FQNNGV. The germline V and J ends were trimmed by 6 bases and 3 bases, with 15 bases remaining between them. The CDR3 runs to 15 residues. The CDR3 loop is CASRYTGDVYNEQFF. CDR3 in DNA: TGTGCCAGCAGATACACCGGGGACGTCTACAATGAGCAGTTCTTC.

This clonotype turned up a few times. This could be a read error, since a much larger clone is one nucleotide away. It is likely a read error, because the conserved phenylalanine at the end of the CDR3 is missing. The chain couples TRBV5-1 to TRBJ2-7, with D perhaps being TRBD1 or TRBD2 (5 bases each). Germline V lookup: CDR1 SGHRS, CDR2 YFSETQ. The CDR3 covers 15 residues. With 3 bases removed from V and 4 bases from J, the gap between germline ends came to 17 bases. The CDR3 loop reads CASSSLGRNTYEQYL. CDR3 DNA sequence: TGCGCCAGCAGCTCCCTGGGACGGAACACTTACGAGCAGTACCTC.

Concerning this clonotype itself: A junction boundary mismatches the germline segment, possibly from a read error. The gene calls are TRBV20-1 and TRBJ1-1; TRBD1 matches at 7 bases. In germline, CDR1 is DFQATT, CDR2 SNEGSKA (reference sequence). The CDR3 extends over 16 amino acids. The DNA of the CDR3 is TGCAATGCTAGAGCTCCGACAGGGAGGATGAACACTGAAGCTTTCTTT. This gives the protein CNARAPTGRMNTEAFF.

The rearrangement joins TRBV5-1 to TRBJ1-1; tentative D call: TRBD1 (5 bases). Trimming left V 1 base short and J 1 base short, with 5 bases between. From germline, CDR1 is SGHRS and CDR2 YFSETQ. The CDR3 runs 13 residues. The CDR3 loop is CASSLTGNTEAFF. The CDR3 region has the DNA TGCGCCAGCAGCTTGACAGGGAACACTGAAGCTTTCTTT.

This clonotype was detected once. The rearrangement joins TRBV2 to TRBJ1-1; D remains ambiguous. V was pared by 5 bases and J by 5 bases, with 15 bases between. This CDR3 is built from 14 residues. Germline V gives CDR1 SNHLY, CDR2 FYNNEI. CDR3: CASSKDFPGTEAFF. The CDR3 nucleotides are TGTGCCAGCAGTAAGGACTTCCCGGGGACTGAAGCTTTCTTT.

Regarding this clonotype: One base away lies a much larger clone, so this may be a sequencing read error. The CDR3 carries no conserved terminal phenylalanine or tryptophan, so it likely arises from a read error. This chain uses TRBV4-1 with TRBJ2-1, with TRBD2 matching 8 bases. The germline V gene has CDR1 MGHRA and CDR2 YSYEKL. The CDR3 is 19 amino acids. The J segment lost 5 bases and the V segment lost 0 bases, leaving 15 bases of the junction unmatched. The CDR3 bases are TGCGCCAGCAGCCAAGATAGCCCGCAAGGTAGCGGGGTTCACAATGAGCAGTTCCTC. Translation: CASSQDSPQGSGVHNEQFL.

This clonotype is medium-sized (0.01 to 0.1%) within its sample. The J gene is TRBJ1-5, the V gene TRBV27; 9 positions agree with TRBD1. This CDR3 contains 18 residues. The V and J ends lost 6 bases and 2 bases, in that order; junction bases with no gene match: 14. Germline CDR1 reads MNHEY; CDR2 reads SMNVEV (reference sequence). The CDR3 loop reads CASSISWGQGPGNQPQHF. CDR3 in DNA: TGTGCCAGCAGCATCAGCTGGGGACAGGGTCCTGGCAATCAGCCCCAGCATTTT.

This clonotype was seen more than once but under ten times. The CDR3 ends on some other residue instead of the conserved phenylalanine or tryptophan, so this is likely a read error. The chain has TRBV5-1 and TRBJ1-1; D unclear. Germline V gives CDR1 SGHRS, CDR2 YFSETQ. The CDR3 loop spans 12 amino acids. CDR3 loop: CAGSRGNTEAFS. CDR3 DNA: TGCGCCGGCAGCCGGGGGAACACTGAAGCTTTCTCT.

The J gene is TRBJ2-1, the V gene TRBV12-3 or TRBV12-4; the D call may be TRBD1 or TRBD2 (6 bases each). This CDR3 is built from 13 residues. Trimming took off 3 bases at V and 10 bases at J, with 13 bases between the two ends. The CDR3 bases are TGTGCCAGCAGTTTGCCCGGGGGCTTAGAGCAGTTCTTC. Translating gives CASSLPGGLEQFF.

This clonotype qualifies as medium-sized. The chain combines TRBV6-5 with TRBJ1-3; 8 nucleotides agree with TRBD1. This CDR3 comprises 13 residues. J lost 4 bases, V lost 7 bases, and 3 bases had no gene match. Per the germline V gene, CDR1 is MNHEY and CDR2 is SVGAGI. CDR3: CASTRGPGNTIYF. The CDR3, as DNA: TGTGCCAGCACCAGGGGGCCCGGAAACACCATATATTTT.

This clonotype was observed a handful of times. CDR3 amino acids: CSAQQGSNEQYF. CDR3 in DNA: TGCAGTGCGCAGCAGGGGAGCAACGAGCAGTACTTC. The chain joins TRBV20-1 to TRBJ2-7, with D tentatively TRBD1 (6 bases). The CDR3 totals 12 residues. Germline V gene data show CDR1 as DFQATT and CDR2 as SNEGSKA (reference sequence). The V gene lost 6 bases and the J gene lost 5 bases, with 14 bases spanning the gap.